This T cell receptor (beta chain) originates from a study of T-cell reconstitution after alpha-beta-depleted transplantation in children. This clonotype appeared many times. Its specificity is unknown. Preparation of the TCRbeta library used unique molecular identifiers. TCRdb re-called the PCR reads with MiXCR, one entry per CDR3 protein. The table has over 450,000 distinct CDR3 sequences, over 9.5% seen once. Study outcomes and limitations: Several hundred rapidly expanded clones from non-depleted graft cells reportedly supplied alpha-beta T cells about two months post-transplant.

This receptor was taken from a child aged 2-15 years with inherited bone marrow failure, due to receive a stem cell transplant. The sequenced sample was PBMCs, obtained before TCRalphabeta/CD19-depleted stem cell transplant.

In DNA form, the CDR3 reads TGTGCCAGCAGCCGAGGAGCCCATGATATATACAATGAGCAGTTCTTC. Translating it yields CASSRGAHDIYNEQFF. This rearrangement joins TRBV7-6 to TRBJ2-1; D gene uncertain. The germline CDR1 and CDR2 sequences are SGHVS and FNYEAQ. CDR3 size: 16 residues. The V end lost 5 bases, the J end lost 4 bases, and 18 bases lay between the germline ends.